This TCR beta chain is from a study of beta chain features in type 1 diabetes. Findings and limits, study-wide: Shorter templates may be favored by PCR, equally so in patients and controls. In every one of the four CD4+ subsets, TCRB CDR3s were moderately but significantly shorter in Type 1 diabetes patients. In comparison with healthy donors, patients had naive, central memory and Treg TCRB repertoires that appeared more similar.

A sort by CD45RO/CCR7/CD25/CD127/CD95/CD27 yielded CD4+ naive, central memory, regulatory and stem cell-like memory cells. CDR1 SEHNR and CDR2 FQNEAQ come from the germline V gene (reference sequence). The CDR3 loop spans 14 amino acids. The junction had 7 bases not matched to a gene; V was cut back by 5 bases and J by 5 bases. The isolated RNA, all of it, was reverse transcribed, so expressed TCRB transcripts were what got sequenced. Using immunoSEQ multiplex PCR, the repertoire was profiled, and TCRdb retains in-frame clones only, with some absent. The profile shows 200,000 to 300,000 clones, roughly 13% of them singletons. With regard to this clone: Antigen: not known.

The TCR comes from a man in his thirties or forties with type 1 diabetes. Sequenced material: naive CD4+ T cells from blood. The V gene is TRBV7-9, the J gene TRBJ1-1, with 8 bases lining up with TRBD1. The CDR3 bases are TGTGCCAGCAGCAGCTCACAGGGGGGAACTGAAGCTTTCTTT. Translating gives CASSSSQGGTEAFF.